These 13 T cell receptor beta chains were all obtained from the same sample, sequenced in a study of shared clonotypes between healthy human individuals. Libraries were prepared by immunoSEQ multiplex PCR; TCRdb keeps only in-frame clonotypes and omits some of them. The repertoire consists of about 2.1 million clones, with 90% to 95% occurring once and the leading ten covering about 1.7%. As defined, naive CD8 cells were CD45RO-negative and positively selected for CCR7, with terminally differentiated effector memory CD45RA+ cells excluded. Sequencing used naive CD8+ T cells from PBMCs. These receptors all stem from a man aged 18 to 29 in good health. Some clones in this sample may be carry-over from other donors' samples.

Details on this clone: The sample holds other DNA sequences that translate to the same CDR3. The chain uses TRBV19 and TRBJ1-4; TRBD1 aligns across 9 bases. CDR3 length: 14 residues. Losses at the gene ends were 3 bases for V and 5 bases for J; bases not matched to a gene: 1. CDR1 and CDR2 (germline): LNHDA, SQIVND (reference sequence). The CDR3 nucleotides are TGTGCCAGTAGTATCGGGACAGGGAATGAAAAACTGTTTTTT. The encoded protein is CASSIGTGNEKLFF.

The V call is TRBV5-4, the J call TRBJ2-6; tentative D call: TRBD1 (5 bases). This CDR3 is built from 18 residues. Germline V gene data show CDR1 as SGHNT and CDR2 as YYREEE (reference sequence). Trimming took off 2 bases at V and 0 bases at J, with 15 bases between the two ends. In DNA, the CDR3 is TGTGCCAGCAGCTTTCCCACGGACAAGGGCTCTGGGGCCAACGTCCTGACTTTC. Translating it yields CASSFPTDKGSGANVLTF.

This clone appeared once. The gene calls are TRBV28 and TRBJ2-2; no firm D call. Between the trimmed V and J ends, which lost 8 bases and 1 base, there was a span of 14 bases. Germline V gives CDR1 MDHEN, CDR2 SYDVKM. This CDR3 has 15 amino acids. In nucleotides, the CDR3 is TGTGCCAGCGAGGAGACCAACCGGAACACCGGGGAGCTGTTTTTT. Amino acid sequence: CASEETNRNTGELFF.

V is TRBV15 and J is TRBJ2-7, with a tentative D call TRBD2 (6 bases). The CDR3 has 15 residues. Germline V gives CDR1 LNHNV, CDR2 YYDKDF (reference sequence). Trimming removed 8 bases at V and 1 base at J, with 18 bases between. CDR3 DNA sequence: TGTGCCACCGGATTGACGGGACTCCGATCCTACGAGCAGTACTTC. The encoded protein is CATGLTGLRSYEQYF.

Comment on this clone: Other nucleotide sequences from this sample produce the same CDR3. This sequence joins TRBV27 and TRBJ2-7; unclear D gene. V was trimmed by 4 bases and J by 3 bases, leaving 10 bases between them. The V gene's germline CDR1 is MNHEY and CDR2 SMNVEV (reference sequence). This CDR3 has 13 amino acids. This CDR3 is CASSYRVGYEQYF. CDR3 DNA: TGTGCCAGCAGTTATCGAGTGGGCTACGAGCAGTACTTC.

V gene TRBV28 combines with J gene TRBJ1-4; 9 nucleotides match TRBD1. Germline values: CDR1 MDHEN, CDR2 SYDVKM. Trimming cost V 5 bases and J 7 bases; bases outside gene matches: 5. This CDR3 has 14 amino acids. CDR3 sequence: CASSRTGDIEKLFF. DNA for the CDR3: TGTGCCAGCAGTCGGACAGGGGATATTGAAAAACTGTTTTTT.

The CDR3, as DNA: TGTGCCAGCAGCCCCCCCGTGGTGGGCAGGGTGTATGGCTACACCTTC. Amino acid sequence: CASSPPVVGRVYGYTF. J is TRBJ1-2 and V is TRBV11-3, with a weak D call TRBD1 (5 bases). This CDR3 comprises 16 residues. V lost 5 bases and J 5 bases, leaving 21 bases between the germline ends. The germline V gene encodes CDR1 SGHNT and CDR2 YENEEA.

This clone was seen only once. The genes are TRBV5-6 and TRBJ1-3; the match to TRBD1 covers 9 bases. V gave up 0 bases and J gave up 4 bases; unmatched junction bases: 5. Per germline, CDR1 SGHDT and CDR2 YYEEEE. CDR3 length: 16 residues. CDR3 in DNA: TGTGCCAGCAGCTTGGTCCGGGACAGGGCGGGAAACACCATATATTTT. It specifies CASSLVRDRAGNTIYF.

The V call is TRBV13, the J call TRBJ2-5; D is possibly TRBD1 or TRBD2 (6 bases each). Germline CDR1 PRHDT, CDR2 FYEKMQ (reference sequence). Trimming left V 5 bases short and J 4 bases short, with 20 bases between. The CDR3 extends over 16 amino acids. Here the CDR3 reads CASSPRTEGGRETQYF. CDR3 DNA sequence: TGTGCCAGCAGCCCCAGGACCGAGGGGGGTCGAGAGACCCAGTACTTC.

The rearrangement uses TRBV6-5 and TRBJ1-1, with TRBD1 matching 7 bases. The CDR3 extends over 13 amino acids. The junction had 6 bases not matched to a gene; V was cut back by 6 bases and J by 5 bases. CDR1 and CDR2 (germline): MNHEY, SVGAGI. DNA for the CDR3: TGTGCCAGCAGAACCAACAGGGGAACTGAAGCTTTCTTT. It yields the protein CASRTNRGTEAFF.

The chain joins TRBV7-3 to TRBJ2-1; D not certain. The germline V gene encodes CDR1 SGHTA and CDR2 FQGTGA. The CDR3 contains 13 residues. The V gene lost 4 bases and the J gene lost 8 bases, with 12 bases spanning the gap. CDR3 DNA sequence: TGTGCCAGCAGCTCTCTGGCCTGGGATGAGCAGTTCTTC. This encodes CASSSLAWDEQFF.

V usage is TRBV11-2 and J usage is TRBJ2-2, with D maybe TRBD2 (6 bases). Deletions cut 5 bases from V and 2 bases from J, with 15 bases between. Looked up from germline, CDR1 is SGHAT and CDR2 is FQNNGV. The CDR3 runs 16 residues. The CDR3 DNA is TGTGCCAGCAGCCCGAGGGCGGGGTCAAACACCGGGGAGCTGTTTTTT. Protein: CASSPRAGSNTGELFF.

V and J are TRBV5-1 and TRBJ2-7; TRBD1 agrees at 11 bases. J gave up 5 bases and V 4 bases, and 11 bases lay outside the gene matches. The CDR3 spans 16 residues. Per the germline V gene, CDR1 is SGHRS and CDR2 is YFSETQ. In DNA form, the CDR3 reads TGCGCCAGCAGCCCCGTATGGGACAGGGGGAAGAACGAGCAGTACTTC. Translation gives CASSPVWDRGKNEQYF.